This record covers a single T cell receptor beta chain. The antigen is unknown. Clones were sequenced by immunoSEQ multiplex PCR, and TCRdb holds only the in-frame ones, with some missing. Of 81,000 or so clones in the sample, about 78% are singletons; the top ten hold 22%. This sample is part of a study of radiotherapy plus CTLA-4 blockade in lung cancer. Study details: Patients showed objective responses in 18% of cases, and disease control was achieved by 31%. Study observations and caveats: Early blood T cell clone dynamics, with interferon-beta, were reported to best predict response. Blood TCR clones of tumor origin expanded after radiotherapy plus ipilimumab.

Sequences were derived from peripheral blood, sampled from a patient treated with radiotherapy plus ipilimumab. The sequence was obtained from a human donor with non-small cell lung cancer whose response to radiotherapy plus ipilimumab could not be evaluated. Some clones in this sample may be carry-over from other donors' samples.

CDR3 amino acids: CASSPGLERTGELFF. The CDR3 DNA reads TGTGCCAGCTCACCGGGACTGGAACGGACCGGGGAGCTGTTTTTT. The chain employs TRBV18 and TRBJ2-2; a weak D match, TRBD2 (6 bases). V was pared by 3 bases and J by 5 bases, with 13 bases between. This CDR3 is 15 amino acids long. CDR1 is KGHSH, CDR2 LQKENI, per germline.